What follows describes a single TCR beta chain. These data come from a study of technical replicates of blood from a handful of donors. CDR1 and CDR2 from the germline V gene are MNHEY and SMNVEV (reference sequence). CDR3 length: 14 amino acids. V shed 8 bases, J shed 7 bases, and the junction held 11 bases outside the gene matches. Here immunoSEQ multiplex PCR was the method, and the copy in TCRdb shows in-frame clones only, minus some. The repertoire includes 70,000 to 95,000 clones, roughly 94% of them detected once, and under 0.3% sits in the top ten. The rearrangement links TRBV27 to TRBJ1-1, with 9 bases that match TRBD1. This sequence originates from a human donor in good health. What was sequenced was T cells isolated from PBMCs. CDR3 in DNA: TGTGCCAGCGGATCGTTGGACAGGGGTGGTGAAGCTTTCTTT. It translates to CASGSLDRGGEAFF.